This T cell receptor beta chain comes out of a study of shared clonotypes between healthy human individuals. The study, taken as a whole, reports: A limitation of the genetic and exposure-history diversity represented arose from few donors. Naive subsets generally exceeded memory subsets in estimated richness. Sampling covered nothing but blood. Tissue TCR repertoires likely differ from those found in blood.

Germline V gene sequence: CDR1 SGHRS, CDR2 YFSETQ. CDR3 length: 18 amino acids. Trimming stripped 4 bases from V and 2 bases from J, with 22 bases between. Only in-frame clones appear in the TCRdb table, and some are missing; sequencing was by immunoSEQ multiplex PCR. The data show 2,500,000 or so clones, just under 95% seen once. On this clone itself: Its antigen is currently unknown.

CD45RA+ naive and CD45RA-negative memory subsets were separated from CD4+ cells. The chain uses TRBV5-1 and TRBJ1-3; D gene uncertain. The sample was naive CD4+ T cells from PBMCs. The subset was: CD45RA+ positively selected. The source of this sequence is a man aged 18-30 years in good health. Some clones in this sample may be carry-over from other donors' samples. The CDR3 bases are TGCGCCAGCAGCCATTACTTGTCCAAAGAAGGACCTGGAAACACCATATATTTT. It encodes CASSHYLSKEGPGNTIYF.